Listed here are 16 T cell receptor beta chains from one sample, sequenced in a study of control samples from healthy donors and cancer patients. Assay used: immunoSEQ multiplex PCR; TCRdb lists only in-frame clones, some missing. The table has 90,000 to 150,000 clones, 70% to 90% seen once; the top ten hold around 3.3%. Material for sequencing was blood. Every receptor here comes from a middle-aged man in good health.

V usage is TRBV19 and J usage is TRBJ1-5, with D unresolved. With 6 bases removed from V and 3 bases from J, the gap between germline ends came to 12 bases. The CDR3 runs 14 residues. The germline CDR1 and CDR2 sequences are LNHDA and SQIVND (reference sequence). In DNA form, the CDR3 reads TGTGCCAGTAGCCTCAGAGATGCCAATCAGCCCCAGCATTTT. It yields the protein CASSLRDANQPQHF.

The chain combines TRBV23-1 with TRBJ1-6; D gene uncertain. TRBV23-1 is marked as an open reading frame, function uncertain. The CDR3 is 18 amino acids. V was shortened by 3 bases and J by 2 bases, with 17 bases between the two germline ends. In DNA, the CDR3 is TGCGCCAGCAGTCACGTTATAGTAGGGTACACCTATAATTCACCCCTCCACTTT. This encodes CASSHVIVGYTYNSPLHF.

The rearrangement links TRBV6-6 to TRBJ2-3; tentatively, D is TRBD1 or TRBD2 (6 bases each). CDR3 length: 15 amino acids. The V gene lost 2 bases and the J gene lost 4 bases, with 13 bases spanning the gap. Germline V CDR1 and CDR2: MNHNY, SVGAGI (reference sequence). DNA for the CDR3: TGTGCCAGCAGTTACCCCGGGGGCTACTCAGATACGCAGTATTTT. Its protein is CASSYPGGYSDTQYF.

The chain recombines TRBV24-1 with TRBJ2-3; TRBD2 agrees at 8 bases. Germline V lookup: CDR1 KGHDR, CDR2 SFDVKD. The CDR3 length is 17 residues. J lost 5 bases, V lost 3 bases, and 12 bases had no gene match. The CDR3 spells CATSDAGGRGVGDTQYF. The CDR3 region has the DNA TGTGCCACCAGTGATGCCGGGGGGCGGGGGGTAGGAGATACGCAGTATTTT.

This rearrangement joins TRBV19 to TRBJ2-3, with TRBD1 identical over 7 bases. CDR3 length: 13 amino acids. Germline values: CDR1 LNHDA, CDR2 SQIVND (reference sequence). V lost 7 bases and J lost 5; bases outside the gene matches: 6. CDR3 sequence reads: CASKTTGVDTQYF. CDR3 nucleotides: TGTGCCAGTAAAACCACAGGGGTAGATACGCAGTATTTT. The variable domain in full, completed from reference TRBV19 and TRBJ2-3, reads DGGITQSPKYLFRKEGQNVTLSCEQNLNHDAMYWYRQDPGQGLRLIYYSQIVNDFQKGDIAEGYSVSREKKESFPLTVTSAQKNPTAFYLCASKTTGVDTQYFGPGTRLTVL.

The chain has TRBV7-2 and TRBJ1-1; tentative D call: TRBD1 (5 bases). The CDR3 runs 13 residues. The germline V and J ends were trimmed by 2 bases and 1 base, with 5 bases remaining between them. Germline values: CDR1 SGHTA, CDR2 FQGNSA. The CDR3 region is CASSLQGNTEAFF. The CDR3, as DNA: TGTGCCAGCAGCTTACAGGGGAACACTGAAGCTTTCTTT.

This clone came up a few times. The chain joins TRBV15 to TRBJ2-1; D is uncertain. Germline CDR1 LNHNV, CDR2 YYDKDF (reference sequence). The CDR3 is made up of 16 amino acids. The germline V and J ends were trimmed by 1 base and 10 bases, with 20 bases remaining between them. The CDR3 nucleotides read TGTGCCACCAGCAGAGGCCGAGGCGCCGTCGTCGGGGAGCAGTTCTTC. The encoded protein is CATSRGRGAVVGEQFF. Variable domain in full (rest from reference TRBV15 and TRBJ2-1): DAMVIQNPRYQVTQFGKPVTLSCSQTLNHNVMYWYQQKSSQAPKLLFHYYDKDFNNEADTPDNFQSRRPNTSFCFLDIRSPGLGDTAMYLCATSRGRGAVVGEQFFGPGTRLTVL.

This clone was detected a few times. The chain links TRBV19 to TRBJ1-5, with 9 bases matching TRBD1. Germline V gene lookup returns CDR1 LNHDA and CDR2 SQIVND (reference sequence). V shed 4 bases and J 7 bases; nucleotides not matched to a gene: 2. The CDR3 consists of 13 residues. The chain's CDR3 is CASSSTGGQPQHF. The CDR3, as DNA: TGTGCCAGTAGTAGCACAGGGGGCCAGCCCCAGCATTTT.

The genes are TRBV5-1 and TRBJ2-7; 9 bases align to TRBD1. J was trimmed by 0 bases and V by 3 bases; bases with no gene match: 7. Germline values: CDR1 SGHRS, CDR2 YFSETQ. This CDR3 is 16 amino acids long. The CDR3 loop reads CASSSQGATSSYEQYF. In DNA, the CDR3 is TGCGCCAGCAGCTCACAGGGGGCTACCAGCTCCTACGAGCAGTACTTC.

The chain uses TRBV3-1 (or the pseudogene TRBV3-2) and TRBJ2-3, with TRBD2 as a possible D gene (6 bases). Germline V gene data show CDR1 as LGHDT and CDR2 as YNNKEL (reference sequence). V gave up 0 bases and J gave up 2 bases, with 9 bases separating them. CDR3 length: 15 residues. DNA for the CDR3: TGTGCCAGCAGCCAAGACGGAGGGGTCACAGATACGCAGTATTTT. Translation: CASSQDGGVTDTQYF.

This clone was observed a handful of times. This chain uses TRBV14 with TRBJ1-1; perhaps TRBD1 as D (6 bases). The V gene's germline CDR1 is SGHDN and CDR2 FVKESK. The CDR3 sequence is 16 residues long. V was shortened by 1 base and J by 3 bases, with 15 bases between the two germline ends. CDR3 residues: CASSQGPGGAYTEAFF. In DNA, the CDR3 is TGTGCCAGCAGCCAAGGCCCGGGGGGCGCGTACACTGAAGCTTTCTTT.

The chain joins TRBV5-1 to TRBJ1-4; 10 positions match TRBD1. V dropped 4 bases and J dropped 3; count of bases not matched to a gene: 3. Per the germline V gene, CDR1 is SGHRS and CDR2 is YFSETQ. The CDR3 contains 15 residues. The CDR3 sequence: CASSGDRGPNEKLFF. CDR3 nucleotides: TGCGCCAGCAGCGGCGACAGGGGGCCTAATGAAAAACTGTTTTTT.

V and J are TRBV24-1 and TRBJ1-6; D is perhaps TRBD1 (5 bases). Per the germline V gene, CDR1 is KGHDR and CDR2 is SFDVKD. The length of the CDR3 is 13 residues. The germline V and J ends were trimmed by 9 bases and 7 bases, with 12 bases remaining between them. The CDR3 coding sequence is TGTGCCACCTCTAGTGGGGGGAATTCACCCCTCCACTTT. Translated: CATSSGGNSPLHF.

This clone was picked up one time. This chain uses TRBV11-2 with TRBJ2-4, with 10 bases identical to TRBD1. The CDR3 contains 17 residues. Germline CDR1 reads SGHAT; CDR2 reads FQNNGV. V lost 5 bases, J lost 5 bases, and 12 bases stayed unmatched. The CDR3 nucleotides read TGTGCCAGCAGCCAGGGCGGGACAGGGGTATTCGAAAACATTCAGTACTTC. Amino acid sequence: CASSQGGTGVFENIQYF.

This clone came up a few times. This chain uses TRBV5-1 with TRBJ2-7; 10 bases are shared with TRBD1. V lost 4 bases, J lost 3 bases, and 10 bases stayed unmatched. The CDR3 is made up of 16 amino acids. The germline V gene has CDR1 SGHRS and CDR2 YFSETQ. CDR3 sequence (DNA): TGCGCCAGCAGCCAGGCCGGGACAGGGGCCGTCTACGAGCAGTACTTC. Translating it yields CASSQAGTGAVYEQYF.

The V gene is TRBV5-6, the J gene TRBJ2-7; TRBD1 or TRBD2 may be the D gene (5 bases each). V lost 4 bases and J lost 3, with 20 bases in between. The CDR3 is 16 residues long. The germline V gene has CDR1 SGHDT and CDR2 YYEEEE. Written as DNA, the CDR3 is TGTGCCAGCAGCAATCCGGGACCTGAAGACTTCTACGAGCAGTACTTC. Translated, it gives CASSNPGPEDFYEQYF.